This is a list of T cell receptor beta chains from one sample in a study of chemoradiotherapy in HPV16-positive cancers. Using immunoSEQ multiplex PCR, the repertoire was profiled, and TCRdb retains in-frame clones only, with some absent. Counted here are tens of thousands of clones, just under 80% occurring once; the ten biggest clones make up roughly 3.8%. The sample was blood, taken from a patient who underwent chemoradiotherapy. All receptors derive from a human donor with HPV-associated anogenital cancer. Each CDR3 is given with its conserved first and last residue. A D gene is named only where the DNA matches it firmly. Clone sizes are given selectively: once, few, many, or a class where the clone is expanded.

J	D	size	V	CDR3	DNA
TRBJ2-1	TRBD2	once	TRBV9	CASSFSGGGYNEQFF	TGTGCCAGCAGCTTTAGCGGGGGGGGTTACAATGAGCAGTTCTTC
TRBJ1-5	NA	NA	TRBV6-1	CASSGNSNQPQHF	TGTGCCAGCAGTGGTAATAGCAATCAGCCCCAGCATTTT
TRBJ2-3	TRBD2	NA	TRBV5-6	CASSLVVAGGGDWGDTQYF	TGTGCCAGCAGCTTGGTTGTGGCCGGGGGGGGCGATTGGGGAGATACGCAGTATTTT
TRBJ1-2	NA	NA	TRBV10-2	CASSLHEINYGYTF	TGCGCCAGCAGCTTACACGAGATTAACTATGGCTACACCTTC
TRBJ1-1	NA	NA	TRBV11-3	CASSSQGNTEAFF	TGTGCCAGCAGCTCTCAGGGGAACACTGAAGCTTTCTTT
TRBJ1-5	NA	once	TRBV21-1	CASSKDYINQPQHF	TGTGCCAGCAGCAAAGATTACATCAATCAGCCCCAGCATTTT
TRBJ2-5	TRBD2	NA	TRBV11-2	CASSSGLEGRETQYF	TGTGCCAGCAGCTCGGGACTAGAGGGGCGAGAGACCCAGTACTTC
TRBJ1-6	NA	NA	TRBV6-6	CASRRPESPLHF	TGTGCCAGCAGGAGACCGGAGTCACCCCTCCACTTT
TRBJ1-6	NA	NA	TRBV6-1	CASSETVLESSYNSPLHF	TGTGCCAGCAGTGAAACAGTGCTCGAGAGCTCCTATAATTCACCCCTCCACTTT
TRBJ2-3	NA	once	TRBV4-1	CASSRTGVSTDTQYF	TGCGCCAGCAGCCGCACCGGGGTCAGCACAGATACGCAGTATTTT
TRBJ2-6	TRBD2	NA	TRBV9	CASSWGGTSSGANVLTF	TGTGCCAGCAGCTGGGGGGGAACAAGCTCTGGGGCCAACGTCCTGACTTTC
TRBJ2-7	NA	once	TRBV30	CAWSVPVLTGAYEQYF	TGTGCCTGGAGTGTACCGGTCTTGACCGGGGCCTACGAGCAGTACTTC
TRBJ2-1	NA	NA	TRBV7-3	CASSFGVNNEQFF	TGTGCCAGCAGCTTTGGGGTCAACAATGAGCAGTTCTTC
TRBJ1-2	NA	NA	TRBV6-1	CASSETAGSDFNYGYTF	TGTGCCAGCAGTGAAACGGCAGGGTCGGATTTTAACTATGGCTACACCTTC
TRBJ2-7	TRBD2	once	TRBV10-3	CAIRGGQGSYEQYF	TGTGCCATCAGGGGAGGGCAGGGATCCTACGAGCAGTACTTC
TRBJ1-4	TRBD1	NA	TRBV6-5	CASTTGFGEKLFF	TGTGCCAGCACGACAGGGTTCGGGGAAAAACTGTTTTTT
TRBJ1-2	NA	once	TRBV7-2	CASSPMRNYGYTF	TGTGCCAGCAGCCCGATGCGTAACTATGGCTACACCTTC
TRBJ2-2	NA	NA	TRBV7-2	CASTPAGGELFF	TGTGCCAGCACCCCTGCGGGGGGGGAGCTGTTTTTT
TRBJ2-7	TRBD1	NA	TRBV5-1	CASSYGTGTYEQYF	TGCGCCAGCAGCTACGGGACAGGGACCTACGAGCAGTACTTC
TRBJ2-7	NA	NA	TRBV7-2	CASSLDPNSYEQYF	TGTGCCAGCAGCTTAGACCCGAACTCCTACGAGCAGTACTTC
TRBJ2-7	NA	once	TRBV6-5	CASKRIDLNYEQYF	TGTGCCAGCAAGCGGATCGATCTTAACTACGAGCAGTACTTC
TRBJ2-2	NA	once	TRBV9	CASSVGLYTGELFF	TGTGCCAGCAGCGTAGGACTATACACCGGGGAGCTGTTTTTT
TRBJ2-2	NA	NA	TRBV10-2	CASSELAANPGELFF	TGCGCCAGCAGTGAGCTGGCAGCCAACCCCGGGGAGCTGTTTTTT
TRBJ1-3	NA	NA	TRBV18	CASSPGGASGNTIYF	TGTGCCAGCTCACCGGGGGGCGCCTCTGGAAACACCATATATTTT
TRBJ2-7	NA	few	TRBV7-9	CASSLDPAYSYEQYF	TGTGCCAGCAGCTTAGACCCCGCCTACTCCTACGAGCAGTACTTC
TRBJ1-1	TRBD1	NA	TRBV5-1	CASSISDRDNTEAFF	TGCGCCAGCAGCATATCTGACAGGGATAACACTGAAGCTTTCTTT
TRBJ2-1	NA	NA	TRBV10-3	CAISDPGFYNEQFF	TGTGCCATCAGTGATCCGGGGTTCTACAATGAGCAGTTCTTC
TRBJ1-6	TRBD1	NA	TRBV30	CAWTRLSGQGARSYNSPLHF	TGTGCCTGGACCAGACTATCGGGTCAGGGGGCAAGGTCCTATAATTCACCCCTCCACTTT
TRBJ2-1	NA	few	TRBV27	CASSLTGPRNEQFF	TGTGCCAGCAGTTTGACTGGACCCCGCAATGAGCAGTTCTTC
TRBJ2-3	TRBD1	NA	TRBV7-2	CASSIGQDGTQYF	TGTGCCAGCAGCATTGGACAGGACGGGACGCAGTATTTT
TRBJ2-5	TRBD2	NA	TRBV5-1	CASWDRGWTSGGLRETQYF	TGCGCCAGCTGGGACAGGGGATGGACTAGCGGGGGTCTGCGGGAGACCCAGTACTTC
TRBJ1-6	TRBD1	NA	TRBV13	CASSRGTENSPLHF	TGTGCCAGCAGCCGCGGGACAGAGAATTCACCCCTCCACTTT
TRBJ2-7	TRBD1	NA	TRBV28	CASSFNGDREYEQYF	TGTGCCAGCAGTTTCAATGGAGACAGGGAGTACGAGCAGTACTTC
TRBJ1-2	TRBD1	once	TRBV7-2	CASSPGTVPARIPF	TGTGCCAGCAGCCCTGGGACAGTTCCTGCCCGCATACCCTTC
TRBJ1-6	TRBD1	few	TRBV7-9	CASSYQGTDNSPLHF	TGTGCCAGCAGCTATCAGGGGACAGATAATTCACCCCTCCACTTT
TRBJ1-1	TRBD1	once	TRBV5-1	CASSEPGGTEAFF	TGCGCCAGCAGCGAGCCAGGGGGCACTGAAGCTTTCTTT
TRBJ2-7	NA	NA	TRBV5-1	CASGKGDNSVYEQYF	TGCGCCAGCGGGAAGGGGGACAATAGCGTCTACGAGCAGTACTTC
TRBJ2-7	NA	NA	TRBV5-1	CASSPGQLISYEQYF	TGCGCCAGCAGCCCGGGGCAGCTCATATCCTACGAGCAGTACTTC
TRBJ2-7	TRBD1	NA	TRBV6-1	CASATEQGQTYEQYF	TGTGCCAGCGCCACTGAACAGGGGCAGACCTACGAGCAGTACTTC
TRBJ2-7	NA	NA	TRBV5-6	CASSLNYEQYF	TGTGCCAGCAGCTTGAATTACGAGCAGTACTTC
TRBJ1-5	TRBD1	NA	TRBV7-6	CASSRQGNQPQHF	TGTGCCAGCAGCCGACAGGGGAATCAGCCCCAGCATTTT
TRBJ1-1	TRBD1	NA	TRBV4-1	CASSQPYRGNTEAFF	TGCGCCAGCAGCCAACCCTACAGGGGGAATACTGAAGCTTTCTTT
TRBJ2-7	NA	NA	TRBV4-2	CASSPVSGEQYF	TGTGCCAGCAGCCCCGTTTCGGGCGAGCAGTACTTC
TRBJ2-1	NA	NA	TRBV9	CASSGSDWGRGLYNEQFF	TGTGCCAGCAGCGGATCGGACTGGGGGCGGGGTCTTTACAATGAGCAGTTCTTC
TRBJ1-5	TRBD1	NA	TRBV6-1	CASSEATGGYSNQPQHF	TGTGCCAGCAGTGAAGCGACAGGGGGCTATAGCAATCAGCCCCAGCATTTT
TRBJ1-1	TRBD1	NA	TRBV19	CASSLRQGAEAFF	TGTGCCAGTAGTCTGAGACAGGGGGCTGAAGCTTTCTTT
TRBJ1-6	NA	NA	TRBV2	CASSAQGYYNSPLHF	TGTGCCAGCAGTGCCCAGGGTTACTATAATTCACCCCTCCACTTT
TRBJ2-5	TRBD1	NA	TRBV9	CASSPDREETQYF	TGTGCCAGCAGCCCGGACAGGGAAGAGACCCAGTACTTC